This T cell receptor beta chain was captured by sequencing in a study of control samples from healthy donors and cancer patients. This CDR3 contains 14 residues. V shed 2 bases and J shed 5 bases, with 12 bases lying between them. Germline CDR1 is KGHSH and CDR2 is LQKENI. Sequencing was performed with immunoSEQ multiplex PCR; in TCRdb, only in-frame clones are kept and a portion is missing. There are roughly 120,000 clones in the sample; roughly 90% occur only once, and 3.5% to 4.5% lies in the top ten. The sequence derives from a woman between 55 and 75 years old with lung cancer. The specimen sequenced was PBMCs. V is TRBV18 and J is TRBJ1-1; the D gene is possibly TRBD1 (5 bases). The CDR3 spells CASSPTQGGTEAFF. The CDR3 region has the DNA TGTGCCAGCTCACCAACTCAGGGAGGGACTGAAGCTTTCTTT.